Included here is one T cell receptor (beta chain) sequence, with context. This sample stems from a study of OX40 agonist ivuxolimab in advanced cancers. CDR3 length: 15 amino acids. In germline, CDR1 is SGHAT, CDR2 FQNNGV. V lost 1 base to trimming and J lost 3 bases, with 12 bases between them. The protocol was immunoSEQ multiplex PCR, while the TCRdb copy is restricted to in-frame clones and leaves out a portion. The sample has nearly 70,000 clones, 65% to 90% seen once; the top ten hold approximately 1.4%. The sequence was collected from an adult with an advanced solid tumor such as melanoma, head and neck, liver or kidney cancer. The source material was CD4+ or CD8+ T cells sorted from blood, sampled in a trial of the OX40 agonist ivuxolimab. The chain links TRBV11-2 to TRBJ1-2; TRBD1 might be the D (6 bases). CDR3 nucleotide sequence: TGTGCCAGCAGCTTAGCCCGGGGGCGGGACTATGGCTACACCTTC. Its protein product is CASSLARGRDYGYTF.